The rows below give T cell receptor beta chains drawn from one sample of a study of blood T cell repertoires in COVID-19. Generated by immunoSEQ multiplex PCR, the TCRdb table keeps only in-frame clones and is missing some. This sample carries 150,000 to 200,000 clones, 89% of them seen once, and the ten largest clones take under 3%. The sequenced material came from PBMCs or T cells enriched from blood (not recorded which). The receptors originated from a woman aged 40 to 50 with acute COVID-19. Each CDR3 is given with its conserved first and last residue. The order of the fields is V gene, J gene, CDR3 length, D gene, clone size, CDR3 DNA, CDR3 protein. A D gene is named only where the DNA matches it firmly. The size of a clone is reported for some rows only, either as once, few or many, or as a class for expanded clones.

v_call: TRBV29-1
j_call: TRBJ2-7
cdr3_length: 15
d_call: TRBD1
clone_size: .
cdr3_nt: TGCAGCGTTGAAGCGGACAGGGGTTCTTCCTACGAGCAGTACTTC
cdr3_aa: CSVEADRGSSYEQYF

v_call: TRBV6-5
j_call: TRBJ2-3
cdr3_length: 15
d_call: .
clone_size: .
cdr3_nt: TGTGCCAGCACCAACCAGGGGGGCCGAATAGATACGCAGTATTTT
cdr3_aa: CASTNQGGRIDTQYF

v_call: TRBV6-5
j_call: TRBJ2-4
cdr3_length: 14
d_call: .
clone_size: .
cdr3_nt: TGTGCCAGCAGTTTGACAAGCGGCCGGACCATTCAGTACTTC
cdr3_aa: CASSLTSGRTIQYF

v_call: TRBV2
j_call: TRBJ2-7
cdr3_length: 14
d_call: TRBD2
clone_size: .
cdr3_nt: TGTGCCAGCAGCGCAGGGAGGGAGGACTACGAGCAGTACTTC
cdr3_aa: CASSAGREDYEQYF

v_call: TRBV6-2/TRBV6-3
j_call: TRBJ1-1
cdr3_length: 15
d_call: .
clone_size: .
cdr3_nt: TGTGCCAGCAGTTACGGGGTAGCGGTTAACACTGAAGCTTTCTTT
cdr3_aa: CASSYGVAVNTEAFF

v_call: TRBV7-9
j_call: TRBJ2-1
cdr3_length: 12
d_call: .
clone_size: .
cdr3_nt: TGTGCCAGCAGCCTAACCCACAGTGAGCAGTTCTTC
cdr3_aa: CASSLTHSEQFF

v_call: TRBV4-1
j_call: TRBJ1-6
cdr3_length: 13
d_call: .
clone_size: few
cdr3_nt: TGCGCCAGCAGCCGGAGTTATAATTCACCCCTCCACTTT
cdr3_aa: CASSRSYNSPLHF

v_call: TRBV25-1
j_call: TRBJ2-5
cdr3_length: 13
d_call: .
clone_size: .
cdr3_nt: TGTGCCAGCAGTGAACGAATCGGAGAGACCCAGTACTTC
cdr3_aa: CASSERIGETQYF

v_call: TRBV5-6
j_call: TRBJ2-1
cdr3_length: 14
d_call: .
clone_size: .
cdr3_nt: TGTGCCAGCAGCCCCACTCCCTCCTACAATGAGCAGTTCTTC
cdr3_aa: CASSPTPSYNEQFF

v_call: TRBV6-4
j_call: TRBJ1-2
cdr3_length: 15
d_call: .
clone_size: .
cdr3_nt: TGTGCCAGCAGTGACGTGGGCAGGCCTAACTATGGCTACACCTTC
cdr3_aa: CASSDVGRPNYGYTF

v_call: TRBV27
j_call: TRBJ2-2
cdr3_length: 16
d_call: .
clone_size: .
cdr3_nt: TGTGCCAGCAGTACTTTCGAGGGGGCGAACACCGGGGAGCTGTTTTTT
cdr3_aa: CASSTFEGANTGELFF

v_call: TRBV11-1
j_call: TRBJ2-3
cdr3_length: 18
d_call: TRBD2
clone_size: .
cdr3_nt: TGTGCCAGCAGCTTAGCCCCTCCGGGACTAGCGGGAGCTGATACGCAGTATTTT
cdr3_aa: CASSLAPPGLAGADTQYF

v_call: TRBV10-3
j_call: TRBJ1-3
cdr3_length: 15
d_call: .
clone_size: .
cdr3_nt: TGTGCCATCATGGCAGGATTAAGTTCTGGAAACACCATATATTTT
cdr3_aa: CAIMAGLSSGNTIYF

v_call: TRBV2
j_call: TRBJ2-6
cdr3_length: 14
d_call: .
clone_size: .
cdr3_nt: TGTGCCAGCAGTCGACAATCTGGGGCCAACGTCCTGACTTTC
cdr3_aa: CASSRQSGANVLTF

v_call: TRBV15
j_call: TRBJ2-2
cdr3_length: 17
d_call: TRBD1
clone_size: .
cdr3_nt: TGTGCCACCAGCAGACGCGCCGGGACAGGGGGTGCCGGGGAGCTGTTTTTT
cdr3_aa: CATSRRAGTGGAGELFF

v_call: TRBV15
j_call: TRBJ1-4
cdr3_length: 16
d_call: .
clone_size: .
cdr3_nt: TGTGCCACCAGCAGAGATCAAGGAGCAACTAATGAAAAACTGTTTTTT
cdr3_aa: CATSRDQGATNEKLFF

v_call: TRBV24-1
j_call: TRBJ2-2
cdr3_length: 15
d_call: TRBD1
clone_size: .
cdr3_nt: TGTGCCACCAGTAGTAGGGACAGGGACACCGGGGAGCTGTTTTTT
cdr3_aa: CATSSRDRDTGELFF

v_call: TRBV19
j_call: TRBJ2-3
cdr3_length: 15
d_call: TRBD1
clone_size: few
cdr3_nt: TGTGCCAGCTCGGGGACAGGGGGAGGGCCAGATACGCAGTATTTT
cdr3_aa: CASSGTGGGPDTQYF

v_call: TRBV3-1/TRBV3-2
j_call: TRBJ2-7
cdr3_length: 16
d_call: TRBD2
clone_size: .
cdr3_nt: TGTGCCAGCAGCCAAGGTAGCGGGTATAGCTCCTACGAGCAGTACTTC
cdr3_aa: CASSQGSGYSSYEQYF

v_call: TRBV6-4
j_call: TRBJ2-1
cdr3_length: 15
d_call: TRBD2
clone_size: .
cdr3_nt: TGTGCCAGCAGTGTGGCTAGCGGGGCATACAATGAGCAGTTCTTC
cdr3_aa: CASSVASGAYNEQFF

v_call: TRBV3-1/TRBV3-2
j_call: TRBJ2-7
cdr3_length: 13
d_call: .
clone_size: .
cdr3_nt: TGTGCCAGCAGCCAACAGGGCTCCTACGAGCAGTACTTC
cdr3_aa: CASSQQGSYEQYF

v_call: TRBV19
j_call: TRBJ1-1
cdr3_length: 15
d_call: TRBD1
clone_size: .
cdr3_nt: TGTGCCAGTAAGCCAGTGACAGGGTTGAACACTGAAGCTTTCTTT
cdr3_aa: CASKPVTGLNTEAFF

v_call: TRBV11-2
j_call: TRBJ2-7
cdr3_length: 14
d_call: TRBD1
clone_size: once
cdr3_nt: TGTGCCAGCACCGACAGGGCAACCTCCTACGAGCAGTACTTC
cdr3_aa: CASTDRATSYEQYF

v_call: TRBV28
j_call: TRBJ1-6
cdr3_length: 16
d_call: .
clone_size: .
cdr3_nt: TGTGCCAGCAGTTTTGGCCAGCGCGTGTATAATTCACCCCTCCACTTT
cdr3_aa: CASSFGQRVYNSPLHF

v_call: TRBV2
j_call: TRBJ2-1
cdr3_length: 14
d_call: .
clone_size: .
cdr3_nt: TGTGCCAGCAGTGAGCAGGGGCTACACAATGAGCAGTTCTTC
cdr3_aa: CASSEQGLHNEQFF

v_call: TRBV5-1
j_call: TRBJ2-2
cdr3_length: 14
d_call: .
clone_size: once
cdr3_nt: TGCGCCAGCAGCAGGGCCGGGGACACCGGGGAGCTGTTTTTT
cdr3_aa: CASSRAGDTGELFF

v_call: TRBV4-3
j_call: TRBJ2-6
cdr3_length: 20
d_call: .
clone_size: .
cdr3_nt: TGCGCCAGCAGCCAAGACGATACAGGAGTTCCCTACTCTGGGGCCAACGTCCTGACTTTC
cdr3_aa: CASSQDDTGVPYSGANVLTF

v_call: TRBV6-2/TRBV6-3
j_call: TRBJ1-2
cdr3_length: 14
d_call: .
clone_size: .
cdr3_nt: TGTGCCAGCAGTTCCGACTTGACAGGTGATGGCTACACCTTC
cdr3_aa: CASSSDLTGDGYTF

v_call: TRBV5-1
j_call: TRBJ1-6
cdr3_length: 16
d_call: TRBD1
clone_size: .
cdr3_nt: TGCGCCAGCAGCTTGGGGGCAGGGGGCTATAATTCACCCCTCCACTTT
cdr3_aa: CASSLGAGGYNSPLHF

v_call: TRBV24-1
j_call: TRBJ2-7
cdr3_length: 13
d_call: .
clone_size: .
cdr3_nt: TGTGCCACCAGTGATTTTCTTTCAGACGAGCAGTACTTC
cdr3_aa: CATSDFLSDEQYF

v_call: TRBV3-1/TRBV3-2
j_call: TRBJ2-1
cdr3_length: 16
d_call: TRBD2
clone_size: .
cdr3_nt: TGTGCCAGCAGCAGAAGAACCAGCGGGGTGGACAATGAGCAGTTCTTC
cdr3_aa: CASSRRTSGVDNEQFF

v_call: TRBV5-1
j_call: TRBJ2-3
cdr3_length: 17
d_call: TRBD1
clone_size: once
cdr3_nt: TGCGCCAGCAGCTTGGTGGGACAGGGGGCAAAGACAGATACGCAGTATTTT
cdr3_aa: CASSLVGQGAKTDTQYF

v_call: TRBV19
j_call: TRBJ2-2
cdr3_length: 15
d_call: TRBD2
clone_size: .
cdr3_nt: TGTGCCAGTAGTATTAGCGGGACGAACACCGGGGAGCTGTTTTTT
cdr3_aa: CASSISGTNTGELFF

v_call: TRBV19
j_call: TRBJ1-5
cdr3_length: 16
d_call: .
clone_size: .
cdr3_nt: TGTGCCAGTAGTATTATAAGTCAGGGACTCAATCAGCCCCAGCATTTT
cdr3_aa: CASSIISQGLNQPQHF

v_call: TRBV19
j_call: TRBJ1-1
cdr3_length: 15
d_call: .
clone_size: few
cdr3_nt: TGTGCCAGTAGTATTGCAGGACTGCGGAACACTGAAGCTTTCTTT
cdr3_aa: CASSIAGLRNTEAFF

v_call: TRBV4-1
j_call: TRBJ2-5
cdr3_length: 17
d_call: TRBD2
clone_size: once
cdr3_nt: TGCGCCAGCAGCCAAGATAGGACTAGCGGGTCCCAAGAGACCCAGTACTTC
cdr3_aa: CASSQDRTSGSQETQYF

v_call: TRBV7-7
j_call: TRBJ2-7
cdr3_length: 15
d_call: TRBD1
clone_size: .
cdr3_nt: TGTGCTAGCAGCTTAGAGTCAGGGGGCTCCTACGAGCAGTACTTC
cdr3_aa: CASSLESGGSYEQYF

v_call: TRBV3-1/TRBV3-2
j_call: TRBJ2-3
cdr3_length: 18
d_call: .
clone_size: .
cdr3_nt: TGTGCCAGCAGCCAAGATGAGGTGGGAGGTTCCCCCACAGATACGCAGTATTTT
cdr3_aa: CASSQDEVGGSPTDTQYF

v_call: TRBV19
j_call: TRBJ2-3
cdr3_length: 13
d_call: .
clone_size: .
cdr3_nt: TGTGCCAGTAGTATGACACTCACAGATACGCAGTATTTT
cdr3_aa: CASSMTLTDTQYF

v_call: TRBV6-5
j_call: TRBJ1-2
cdr3_length: 12
d_call: .
clone_size: .
cdr3_nt: TGTGCCAGCAGAAAAGCCCTCTATGGCTACACCTTC
cdr3_aa: CASRKALYGYTF

v_call: TRBV6-5
j_call: TRBJ2-7
cdr3_length: 15
d_call: TRBD1
clone_size: few
cdr3_nt: TGTGCCAGCAGTTACAGGCCAGGGGGAACCTACGAGCAGTACTTC
cdr3_aa: CASSYRPGGTYEQYF

v_call: TRBV5-6
j_call: TRBJ1-1
cdr3_length: 14
d_call: TRBD1
clone_size: .
cdr3_nt: TGTGCCAGCAGCTGGAGACAGGGGATGGGCCAAGCTTTCTTT
cdr3_aa: CASSWRQGMGQAFF

v_call: TRBV12-2
j_call: TRBJ2-1
cdr3_length: 19
d_call: .
clone_size: .
cdr3_nt: TGTGCAAGTCGCATTCTCAGGGACAGGGCAAACCTCTCCTACAATGAGCAGTTCTTC
cdr3_aa: CASRILRDRANLSYNEQFF

v_call: TRBV7-6
j_call: TRBJ2-7
cdr3_length: 15
d_call: TRBD1
clone_size: .
cdr3_nt: TGTGCCAGCAGCTTAGTCCCCGGACAGGGGAACGAGCAGTACTTC
cdr3_aa: CASSLVPGQGNEQYF